This is a list of T cell receptor beta chains from one sample in a study of blood T cells in healthy people across ages. A single record per CDR3 protein comes from TCRdb applying MiXCR to the 5' RACE reads. This sample has 650,000 or so distinct CDR3 sequences; 52% occur once, and the top ten carry roughly 13%. The sequenced material came from blood. The source of these receptors is a woman older than 75 in good health. Both conserved end residues are part of each CDR3. The D gene is left open where the match is weak. Only part of the rows carry a size: once, few, many, or a class if the clone is expanded.

clone_size j_call v_call d_call cdr3_aa cdr3_nt
. TRBJ2-1 TRBV5-1 . CASSLLASYNEQFF TGCGCCAGCAGCTTGTTAGCGTCCTACAATGAGCAGTTCTTC
. TRBJ1-2 TRBV30 . CAWVTASYYGYTF TGTGCCTGGGTGACGGCAAGCTACTATGGCTACACCTTC
many TRBJ1-2 TRBV6-4 . CASSDLKGRGNYGYTF TGTGCCAGCAGTGACTTGAAAGGGAGGGGTAACTATGGCTACACCTTC
many TRBJ2-3 TRBV20-1 . CSAVRGLPTDTQYF TGCAGTGCTGTCCGGGGCCTGCCCACAGATACGCAGTATTTT
many TRBJ2-7 TRBV29-1 TRBD1 CSVATGDEQYF TGCAGCGTTGCTACAGGGGACGAGCAGTACTTC
. TRBJ2-5 TRBV7-9 . CASSPQWTQYF TGTGCCAGCAGCCCCCAATGGACCCAGTACTTC
. TRBJ1-2 TRBV3-1 . CASSQGSNRNGYTF TGTGCCAGCAGCCAAGGCAGCAATAGGAATGGCTACACCTTC
. TRBJ2-7 TRBV11-1 TRBD2 CASSSLRLALYNEQYF TGTGCCAGCAGCTCATTAAGACTAGCGCTCTACAATGAGCAGTACTTC
. TRBJ2-5 TRBV12-3/TRBV12-4 . CASSFGGFGTQYF TGTGCCAGCAGTTTTGGGGGATTCGGGACCCAGTACTTC
. TRBJ2-7 TRBV7-2 . CASSWGRQPYEQYF TGTGCCAGCAGCTGGGGGAGGCAGCCCTACGAGCAGTACTTC
. TRBJ2-5 TRBV5-1 . CASSYGGVQETQYF TGCGCCAGCAGCTATGGCGGGGTCCAAGAGACCCAGTACTTC
. TRBJ2-2 TRBV14 . CASTISSTYTGELFF TGTGCCAGCACCATATCCTCTACCTACACCGGGGAGCTGTTTTTT
. TRBJ2-5 TRBV13 . CASSNEPDSSQYF TGTGCCAGCAGCAACGAGCCGGACAGCTCCCAGTACTTC
many TRBJ2-7 TRBV18 . CASSPQGNEQYF TGTGCCAGCAGCCCGCAGGGTAACGAGCAGTACTTC
. TRBJ2-1 TRBV4-2 . CASAPFGGGRDEQFF TGTGCCAGCGCCCCATTCGGAGGGGGGAGGGATGAGCAGTTCTTC
once TRBJ2-5 TRBV20-1 . CSASYRDSGETQYF TGCAGTGCTAGTTACAGGGACTCCGGAGAGACCCAGTACTTC
. TRBJ2-4 TRBV18 TRBD1 CASSPPGTEKNIQYF TGTGCCAGCTCACCACCGGGGACAGAAAAAAACATTCAGTACTTC
. TRBJ2-2 TRBV29-1 TRBD1 CSVVGQGFTGELFF TGCAGCGTTGTGGGACAGGGGTTCACCGGGGAGCTGTTTTTT
. TRBJ2-1 TRBV5-1 TRBD1 CASSLKRQGVDEQFF TGCGCCAGCAGCTTGAAGAGACAGGGGGTCGATGAGCAGTTCTTC
many TRBJ2-7 TRBV6-6 TRBD2 CASRLTSGPPYEQYF TGTGCCAGCAGGCTCACTAGCGGGCCCCCCTACGAGCAGTACTTC
. TRBJ1-6 TRBV14 . CASSQAWNSPLHF TGTGCCAGCAGCCAAGCTTGGAATTCACCCCTCCACTTT
. TRBJ2-4 TRBV9 . CASSVTGTAWEEQYF TGTGCCAGCAGCGTTACCGGGACCGCTTGGGAAGAGCAGTACTTC
many TRBJ2-1 TRBV4-2 TRBD2 CASSQDKGAGGYNEQFF TGTGCCAGCAGCCAAGATAAGGGGGCGGGGGGGTACAATGAGCAGTTCTTC
. TRBJ2-7 TRBV29-1 . CSVHYRYEQYF TGCAGCGTTCATTACCGCTACGAGCAGTACTTC